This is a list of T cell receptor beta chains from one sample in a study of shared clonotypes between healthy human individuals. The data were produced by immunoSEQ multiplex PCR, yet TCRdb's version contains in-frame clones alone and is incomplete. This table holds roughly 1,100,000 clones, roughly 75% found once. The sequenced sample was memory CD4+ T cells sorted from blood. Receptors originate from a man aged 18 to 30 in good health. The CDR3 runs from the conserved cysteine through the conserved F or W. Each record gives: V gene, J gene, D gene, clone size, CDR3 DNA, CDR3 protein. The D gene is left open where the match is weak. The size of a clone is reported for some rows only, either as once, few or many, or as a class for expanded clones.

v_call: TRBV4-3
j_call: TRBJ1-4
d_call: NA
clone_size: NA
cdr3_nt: TGCGCCAGCAGCCAAGAAACTGAAAATGAAAAACTGTTTTTT
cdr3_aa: CASSQETENEKLFF

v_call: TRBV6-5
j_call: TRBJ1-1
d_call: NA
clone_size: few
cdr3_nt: TGTGCCAGCAGTTTTGACAGGAACACTGAAGCTTTCTTT
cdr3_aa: CASSFDRNTEAFF

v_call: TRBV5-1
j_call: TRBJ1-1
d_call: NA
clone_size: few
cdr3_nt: TGCGCCAGCAGCTTGGTAGGGGGTATGAACACTGAAGCTTTCTTT
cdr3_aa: CASSLVGGMNTEAFF

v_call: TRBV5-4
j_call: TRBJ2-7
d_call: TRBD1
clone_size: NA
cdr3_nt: TGTGCCAGCAGCTTTGACAGGGTTGGGGAGCAGTACTTC
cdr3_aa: CASSFDRVGEQYF

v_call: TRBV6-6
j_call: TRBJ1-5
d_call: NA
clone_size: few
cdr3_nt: TGTGCCATCCGGGCACCCCTAGTCAATCAGCCCCAGCATTTT
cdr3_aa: CAIRAPLVNQPQHF

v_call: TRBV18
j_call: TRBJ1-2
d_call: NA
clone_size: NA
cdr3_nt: TGTGCCAGCTCACATCGGGAAGTCTATGGCTACACCTTC
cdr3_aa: CASSHREVYGYTF

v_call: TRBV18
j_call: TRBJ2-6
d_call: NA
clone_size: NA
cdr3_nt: TGTGCCAGCTCACCAGTTGACTCTGGGGCCAACGTCCTGACTTTC
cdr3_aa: CASSPVDSGANVLTF

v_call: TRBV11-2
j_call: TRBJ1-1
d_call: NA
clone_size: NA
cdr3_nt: TGTGCCAGCAGCTTAGAAAGGTTGAGCACTGAAGCTTTCTTT
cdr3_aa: CASSLERLSTEAFF

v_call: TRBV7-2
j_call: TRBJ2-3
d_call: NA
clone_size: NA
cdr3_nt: TGTGCCAGCAGCTTAGGTGCAGCGTCCACGTATACGCAGTATTTT
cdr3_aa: CASSLGAASTYTQYF

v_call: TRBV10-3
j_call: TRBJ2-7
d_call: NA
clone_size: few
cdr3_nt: TGTGCCATCAGTGAAAGTCTGGGTAATTTGTGGGAAGACTTC
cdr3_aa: CAISESLGNLWEDF

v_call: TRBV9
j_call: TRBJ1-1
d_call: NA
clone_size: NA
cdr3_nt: TGTGCCAGCAGCGTAGTCCACATGAACACTGAAGCTTTCTTT
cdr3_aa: CASSVVHMNTEAFF

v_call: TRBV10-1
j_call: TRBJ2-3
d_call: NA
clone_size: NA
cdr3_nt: TGCGCCAGCAGCCGGGACGCTCGAACAGATACGCAGTATTTT
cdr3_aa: CASSRDARTDTQYF

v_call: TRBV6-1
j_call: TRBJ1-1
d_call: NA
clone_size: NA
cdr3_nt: TGTGCCAGCAGTGCCGCTGTGGGGGCGCGACGGGCTTTCTTT
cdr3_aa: CASSAAVGARRAFF

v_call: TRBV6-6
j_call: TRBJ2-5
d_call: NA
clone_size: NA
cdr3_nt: TGTGCCAGCAGTTACTCGGGGCGAGGGGGAGGGGAGACCCAGTACTTC
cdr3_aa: CASSYSGRGGGETQYF

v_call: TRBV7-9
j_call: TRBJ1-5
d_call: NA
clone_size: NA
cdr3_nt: TGTGCCAGCAGCTTAGCGCTCCCAGGGACCAATCAGCCCCAGCATTTT
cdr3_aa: CASSLALPGTNQPQHF

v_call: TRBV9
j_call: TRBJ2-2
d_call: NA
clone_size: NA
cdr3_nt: TGTGCCAGCAGCGTAGGAGGCCCGGGCGGGGCAAACACCGGGGAGCTGTTTTTT
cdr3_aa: CASSVGGPGGANTGELFF

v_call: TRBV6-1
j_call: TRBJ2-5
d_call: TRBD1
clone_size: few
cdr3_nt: TGTGCCAGCACCATTAACAGGGGTCAAGAGACCCAGTACTTC
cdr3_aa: CASTINRGQETQYF

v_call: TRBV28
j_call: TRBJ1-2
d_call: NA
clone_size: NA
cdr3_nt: TGTGCCAGCCGCCCCGGGACCACGTCTAACTATGGCTACACCTTC
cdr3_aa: CASRPGTTSNYGYTF

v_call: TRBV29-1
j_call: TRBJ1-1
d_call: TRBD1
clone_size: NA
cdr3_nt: TGCAGCGTTGAGACAGGGGTTGGGGTTAACACTGAAGCTTTCTTT
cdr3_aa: CSVETGVGVNTEAFF

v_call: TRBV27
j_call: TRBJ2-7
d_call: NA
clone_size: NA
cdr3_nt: TGTGCCAGCAGTCCTGGTGGGACAAACTACGAGCAGTACTTC
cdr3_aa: CASSPGGTNYEQYF

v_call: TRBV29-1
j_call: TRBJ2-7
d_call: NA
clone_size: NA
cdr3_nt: TGCAGCGTTGAAGGGCAGTCCAAGGCTCGCGAGCAGTACTTC
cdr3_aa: CSVEGQSKAREQYF

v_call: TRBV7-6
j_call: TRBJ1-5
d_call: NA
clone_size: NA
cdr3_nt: TGTGCCAGCAGCTTGAGAGGGGGGGCGGATCAGCCCCAGCATTTT
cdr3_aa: CASSLRGGADQPQHF

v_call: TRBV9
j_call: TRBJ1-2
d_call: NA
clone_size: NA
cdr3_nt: TGTGCCAGCAGCGTAGGGGCAGCTTTCCGGCCTTTTTATGGCTACACCTTC
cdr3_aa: CASSVGAAFRPFYGYTF

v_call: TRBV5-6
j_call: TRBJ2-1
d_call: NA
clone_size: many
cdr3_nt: TGTGCCAGCACACATGACTTAGGTAGGAACAATGAGCAGTTCTTC
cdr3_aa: CASTHDLGRNNEQFF

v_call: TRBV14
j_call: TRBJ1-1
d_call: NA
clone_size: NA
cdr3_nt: TGTGCCAGCAGCCAAGATGGGCTCATGGGCACTGAAGCTTTCTTT
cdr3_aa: CASSQDGLMGTEAFF

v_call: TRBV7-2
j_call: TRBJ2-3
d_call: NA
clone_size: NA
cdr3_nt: TGTGCCAGCAGCCCAGATCGGGCAGGGGTAGATACGCAGTATTTT
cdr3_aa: CASSPDRAGVDTQYF

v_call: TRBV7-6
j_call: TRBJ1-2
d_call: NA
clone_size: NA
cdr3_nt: TGTGCCAGCAGCTTAGCGGTGGGGGGAAGGACTACTAACTATGGCTACACCTTC
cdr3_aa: CASSLAVGGRTTNYGYTF

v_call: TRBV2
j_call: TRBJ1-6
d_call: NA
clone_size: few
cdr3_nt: TGTGCCAGCAGTGAGTTGCGGACAAACAATTCACCCCTCCACTTT
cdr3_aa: CASSELRTNNSPLHF

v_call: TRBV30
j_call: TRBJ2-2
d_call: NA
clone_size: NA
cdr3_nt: TGTGCCTGGAGTGTAATAACTGGGGGAGGGGAGCTGTTTTTT
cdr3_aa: CAWSVITGGGELFF

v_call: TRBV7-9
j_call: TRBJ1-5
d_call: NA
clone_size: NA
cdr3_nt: TGTGCCAGCAGCTCAGGACGGCCCAATCAGCCCCAGCATTTT
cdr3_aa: CASSSGRPNQPQHF

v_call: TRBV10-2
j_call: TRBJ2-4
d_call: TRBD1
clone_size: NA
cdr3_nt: TGCGCCAGCAGTGAGGACAGGGTATCCAAAAACATTCAGTACTTC
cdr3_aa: CASSEDRVSKNIQYF

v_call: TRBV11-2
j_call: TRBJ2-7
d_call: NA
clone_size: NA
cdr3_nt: TGTGCCAGCAGCTTAGCGCAGGGGGGCCACGAGCAGTACTTC
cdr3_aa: CASSLAQGGHEQYF

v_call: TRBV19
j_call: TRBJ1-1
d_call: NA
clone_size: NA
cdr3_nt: TGTGCCAGTAGTTTCAGAGAATCCACTGAAGCTTTCTTT
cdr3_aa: CASSFRESTEAFF